This T cell receptor (beta chain) originates from a study of blood T cells in healthy people across ages. Study-wide background: About one barcoded beta molecule per two T cells was captured by template switching.

Primers used in a second PCR of roughly 6 to 12 cycles were a sample-barcoded 5' primer and a J-beta primer mix. TCRdb fed the 5' RACE reads into MiXCR, producing one record per CDR3 protein. This sample carries around 790,000 distinct CDR3 sequences, about 42% of them seen once, and the ten largest clones take roughly 18%. The study's findings and limits: Both naive CD4+ cell counts and diversity were greater in long-lived donors than in aged donors.

This clonotype was seen ten or more times. Its target is unknown. The CDR3 runs to 16 residues. Germline CDR1 is SGHTA and CDR2 is FQGTGA. Deletions cut 2 bases from V and 4 bases from J, with 15 bases between. The receptor was derived from a man aged 55 to 70 in good health. Sequenced input: blood. This chain links TRBV7-3 with TRBJ2-1, with D possibly being TRBD2 (6 bases). This CDR3 is CASSLFQGGSYNEQFF. CDR3 DNA sequence: TGTGCCAGCAGCTTATTTCAGGGAGGAAGTTACAATGAGCAGTTCTTC.